This T cell receptor beta chain comes out of a study of T-cell reconstitution after alpha-beta-depleted transplantation in children. The CDR3 spans 14 residues. CDR1 and CDR2 from the germline V gene are ENHRY and SYGVKD. Trimming cost V 6 bases and J 4 bases, with 12 bases left between them. A TCRbeta library incorporating unique molecular identifiers was prepared. TCRdb itself ran the PCR reads through MiXCR, one entry per CDR3 protein. The table lists 60,000 to 80,000 distinct CDR3 sequences, 5.5% to 7.5% of them singletons, with approximately 2.3% in the top ten. The sample holds many counts of this clonotype.

The TCR was taken from a human donor who donated a stem cell graft to a child with acute lymphoblastic leukemia. The source material was PBMCs from the stem cell graft donor, sampled from the stem cell graft. V and J are TRBV10-3 and TRBJ2-2; either TRBD1 or TRBD2 may fit D (5 bases each). The CDR3 reads CAISPGLITGELFF. In DNA form, the CDR3 reads TGTGCCATCAGCCCGGGGCTGATCACCGGGGAGCTGTTTTTT.